This T cell receptor (beta chain) was captured in a study of cytomegalovirus exposure and HLA in healthy donors (dated by TCRdb to the late 2010s). Study-level background: The 666 repertoires of the first cohort and the 95 to 150 validation repertoires were produced on the same platform, according to a later analysis. The study aimed to test whether cataloging public T cell receptors could reveal signatures of past pathogen exposure. In addition to the first cohort of about 650 subjects, a separate validation cohort of around 110 different subjects was used. The study combined high-throughput TCR immunosequencing, statistical association of individual TCRs with disease status, and machine learning to predict cytomegalovirus infection status. Broader findings and caveats from the paper: The validation cohort had no HLA typing available for a later analysis, so co-occurrence within that cohort was assessed over all 120 or so repertoires. The classifier was reported to diagnose cytomegalovirus status with high specificity and sensitivity in both the original cohort and the validation cohort. A few of the identified cytomegalovirus-associated TCR beta chains were confirmed in vitro to be specific for cytomegalovirus antigens. Across donors, most TCR sequences were observed very rarely, whereas some public TCRs were present in many individuals. It was suggested by the authors that the approach could potentially be generalized to other disease states and immunological phenotypes. In the study, around 150 TCR beta chains were listed as associated with cytomegalovirus. In a later analysis, TCRs clustered in the first cohort were found to also tend to co-occur in the approximately 120 validation repertoires, with 85% to 95% of cluster scores above 0.

The donors belonged to the validation cohort of 90 to 150 subjects, which was separate from the roughly 700-subject first cohort. As to this clone: The clone's antigen remains unknown. The sample holds no much larger clone one base away, and base qualities are not on file.

Library creation used the immunoSEQ multiplex PCR assay. In the authors' own workflow: To diagnose cytomegalovirus status from the catalog of TCR beta chain sequences, a statistical classification framework was built. The clones in this table, taken by TCRdb from immuneACCESS, are in-frame only. Not every clone is retained; where verified, under half of the shortfall comes from an unresolved V gene, and the cause of the rest is unknown. V, J and clone size reflect that table, while D and trimming were determined from the DNA. The sample records 60,000 to 85,000 clones, around 94% of which are singletons. The ten largest clonotypes hold roughly 1.6% of the sample. The sample comprised PBMCs. This TCR derives from a man aged 18 to 29 in good health and CMV-seropositive.

The CDR3 loop reads CASSHLWRAYYGYTF. In nucleotides, the sequence is TGTGCCAGCAGCCATCTCTGGAGGGCCTACTATGGCTACACCTTC. Recombination connected TRBV14 to TRBJ1-2; the D gene remains uncertain. Its CDR3 holds 15 amino acids, cysteine through phenylalanine. Just the 45-base CDR3 DNA is kept, in frame starting at base 1. CDR1 and CDR2 are read off the germline V gene as SGHDN and FVKESK. V sheds 3 bases and J sheds 3 bases, leaving 14 bases between their ends.